This T cell receptor (beta chain) was recovered during a study of cytomegalovirus exposure and HLA in healthy donors. Study conclusions and caveats: Association with HLA alleles at 0.05 false discovery rate was found for around 17,000 TCR beta sequences in a later analysis. The analysis excluded some indistinguishable V segments, including TRBV6-2 and TRBV6-3. Through in vitro validation, three CMV-associated chains were shown to be specific for CMV antigens.

Primers for the PCR totalled 60 Vbeta and 13 Jbeta. Clones were read by immunoSEQ multiplex PCR, and TCRdb kept only the in-frame ones, dropping some. The sample includes about 210,000 clones, roughly 80% of them seen just once. With respect to this clone: The antigen remains unidentified.

The CDR3 spans 16 residues. The ends lost 1 base at V and 1 base at J; junction bases unmatched: 2. Looked up from germline, CDR1 is MNHNS and CDR2 is SASEGT. The V call is TRBV6-1, the J call TRBJ2-5; 11 bases are a match to TRBD2. The source is a young man in good health and CMV-seronegative. The sequenced sample was PBMCs. The CDR3: CASSEGTSGSQETQYF. The CDR3 DNA sequence: TGTGCCAGCAGTGAAGGGACTAGCGGGTCCCAAGAGACCCAGTACTTC.